One T cell receptor beta chain is described in this entry. The CDR3 sequence is 15 residues long. Germline CDR1 reads SGHRS; CDR2 reads YFSETQ. The V gene end was trimmed by 2 bases and the J gene end by 6 bases; junction bases not matched to a gene: 3. The entry originates in a study of blood T cell repertoires in COVID-19. Study information: The United States, Italy and Spain supplied acute and convalescent COVID-19 samples. PBMCs, B-cell-depleted T cells, or T cells provided the cDNA or gDNA that made up the material.

Libraries were prepared by immunoSEQ multiplex PCR; TCRdb keeps only in-frame clonotypes and omits some of them. The sample lists about 61,000 clones; about 91% were seen once. V usage is TRBV5-1 and J usage is TRBJ2-3, with 13 bases matching TRBD2. The TCR comes from an elderly woman with active COVID-19. The sample was peripheral blood. The CDR3 sequence: CASSLLAGGPDTQYF. The CDR3 nucleotides read TGCGCCAGCAGCTTACTAGCGGGGGGGCCGGATACGCAGTATTTT.